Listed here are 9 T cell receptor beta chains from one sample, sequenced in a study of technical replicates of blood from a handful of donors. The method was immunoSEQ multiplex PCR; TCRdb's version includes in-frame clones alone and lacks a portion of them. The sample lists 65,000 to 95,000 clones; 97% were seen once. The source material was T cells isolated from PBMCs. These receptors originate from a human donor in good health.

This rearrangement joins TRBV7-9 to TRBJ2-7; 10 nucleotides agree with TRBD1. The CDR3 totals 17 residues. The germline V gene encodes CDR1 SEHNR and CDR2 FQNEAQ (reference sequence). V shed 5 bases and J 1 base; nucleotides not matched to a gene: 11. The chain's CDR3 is CASSPKVRDRGSYEQYF. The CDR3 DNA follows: TGTGCCAGCAGCCCGAAGGTCCGGGACAGGGGTTCCTACGAGCAGTACTTC. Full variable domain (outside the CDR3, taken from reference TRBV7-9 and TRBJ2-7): DTGVSQNPRHKITKRGQNVTFRCDPISEHNRLYWYRQTLGQGPEFLTYFQNEAQLEKSRLLSDRFSAERPKGSFSTLEIQRTEQGDSAMYLCASSPKVRDRGSYEQYFGPGTRLTVT.

The CDR3, as DNA: TGTGCTAGTGGTCTCGGACAGGGCCAGGGGAACACTGAAGCTTTCTTT. Protein product: CASGLGQGQGNTEAFF. The J gene is TRBJ1-1, the V gene TRBV12-5, with 8 bases fitting TRBD1. The CDR3 covers 16 residues. Trimming took 5 bases from V and 1 from J; bases not matched to a gene: 9. Germline lookup yields CDR1 LGHNT and CDR2 FRNRAP.

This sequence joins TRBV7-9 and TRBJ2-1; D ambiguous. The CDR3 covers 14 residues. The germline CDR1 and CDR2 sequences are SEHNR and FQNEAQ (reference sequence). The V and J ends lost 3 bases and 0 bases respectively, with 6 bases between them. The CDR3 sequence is CASSFEASYNEQFF. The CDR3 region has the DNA TGTGCCAGCAGCTTCGAGGCCTCCTACAATGAGCAGTTCTTC.

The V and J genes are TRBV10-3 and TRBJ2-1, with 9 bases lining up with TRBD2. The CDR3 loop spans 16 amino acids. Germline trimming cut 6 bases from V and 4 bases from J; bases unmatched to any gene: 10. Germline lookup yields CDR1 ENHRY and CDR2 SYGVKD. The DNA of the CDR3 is TGTGCCATCAGCCCTAATAGCGGGGGACGATACAATGAGCAGTTCTTC. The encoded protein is CAISPNSGGRYNEQFF.

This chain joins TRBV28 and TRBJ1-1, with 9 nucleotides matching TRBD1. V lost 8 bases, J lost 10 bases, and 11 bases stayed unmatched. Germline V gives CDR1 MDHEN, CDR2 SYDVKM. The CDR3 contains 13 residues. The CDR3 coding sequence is TGTGCCAGCCGGACAGGGGAACCACGAAGAGCTTTCTTT. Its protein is CASRTGEPRRAFF.

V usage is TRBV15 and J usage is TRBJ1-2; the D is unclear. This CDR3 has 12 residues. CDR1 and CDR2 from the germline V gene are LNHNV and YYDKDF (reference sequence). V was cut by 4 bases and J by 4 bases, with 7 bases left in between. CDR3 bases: TGTGCCACCAGCAAAGACGGCTATGGCTACACCTTC. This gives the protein CATSKDGYGYTF. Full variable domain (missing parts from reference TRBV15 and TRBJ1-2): DAMVIQNPRYQVTQFGKPVTLSCSQTLNHNVMYWYQQKSSQAPKLLFHYYDKDFNNEADTPDNFQSRRPNTSFCFLDIRSPGLGDTAMYLCATSKDGYGYTFGSGTRLTVV.

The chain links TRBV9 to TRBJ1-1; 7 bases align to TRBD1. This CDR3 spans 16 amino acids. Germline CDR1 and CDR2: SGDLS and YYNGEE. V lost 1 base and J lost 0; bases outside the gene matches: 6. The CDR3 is CASSVLLQGVNTEAFF. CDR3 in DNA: TGTGCCAGCAGCGTACTTTTGCAGGGGGTGAACACTGAAGCTTTCTTT.

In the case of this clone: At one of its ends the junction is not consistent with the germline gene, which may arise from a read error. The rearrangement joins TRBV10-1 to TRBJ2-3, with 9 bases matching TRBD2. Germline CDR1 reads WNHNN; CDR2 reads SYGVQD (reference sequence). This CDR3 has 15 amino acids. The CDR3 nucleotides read TGCGCCAGCAGTTCTGCGGGGGGGACCACAGATCCGCAGTATTTT. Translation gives CASSSAGGTTDPQYF.

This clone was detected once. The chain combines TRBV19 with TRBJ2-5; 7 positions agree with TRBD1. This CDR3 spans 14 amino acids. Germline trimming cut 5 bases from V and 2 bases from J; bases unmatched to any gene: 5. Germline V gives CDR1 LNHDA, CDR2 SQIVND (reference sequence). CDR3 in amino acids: CASSSWTGQETQYF. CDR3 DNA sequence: TGTGCCAGTAGTTCCTGGACAGGACAAGAGACCCAGTACTTC.